The clone carrying this T cell receptor (beta chain) appeared many times. The data belong to a study of regulatory T cells in long-lasting Graves disease. At the level of the study: Antithyroid drug exposure in newly diagnosed Graves' patients had lasted under 3 months.

Both iRepertoire HTBI primers and Arm-PCR of CDR3 regions were used to build the TCR beta libraries. MiXCR, run by TCRdb on the multiplex PCR reads, gives a single entry per CDR3 protein. The profile shows 420,000 or so distinct CDR3 sequences, 16% of them singletons. Described time point: newly diagnosed GD, antithyroid drugs for less than 3 months. Isolated PBMC RNA provided the starting material for the TCR library. Clinicians diagnosed Graves' disease using American Thyroid Association guidelines. This CDR3 has 11 residues. The V end lost 7 bases, the J end lost 8 bases, and 9 bases lay between the germline ends. This sample also belongs to another study, concerning T cells in Graves' hyperthyroidism and ophthalmopathy.

This TCR was sampled from a young woman with Graves disease. Sample: peripheral blood mononuclear cells (PBMCs), taken at new diagnosis, from a patient treated with antithyroid drugs. The chain couples TRBV12-3 or TRBV12-4 to TRBJ2-1; D not certain. Here the CDR3 reads CASTASHEQFF. DNA for the CDR3: TGTGCCAGCACCGCTTCCCATGAGCAGTTCTTC.